Below are 22 T cell receptor beta chains sequenced from a single sample in a study of control samples from healthy donors and cancer patients. The table came from immunoSEQ multiplex PCR; TCRdb's copy has only in-frame clones and leaves some out. The sample includes roughly 120,000 clones, 85% to 90% of them seen just once. Input material: blood. The receptors were sampled from a woman in her sixties or seventies in good health.

This clone was recorded only once. The rearrangement links TRBV6-1 to TRBJ1-3; a possible D gene is TRBD1 (5 bases). Germline lookup yields CDR1 MNHNS and CDR2 SASEGT. The CDR3 totals 15 residues. Trimming left V 2 bases short and J 2 bases short, with 10 bases between. The CDR3 protein is CASSENGAPGNTIYF. Written as DNA, the CDR3 is TGTGCCAGCAGTGAAAACGGGGCGCCTGGAAACACCATATATTTT.

This chain joins TRBV5-1 and TRBJ2-5; 7 bases agree with TRBD1. Germline assignment: CDR1 SGHRS and CDR2 YFSETQ. The CDR3 runs to 14 residues. With 4 bases clipped from V and 3 bases from J, the junction kept 6 bases outside the gene matches. Here the CDR3 reads CASSPGQREETQYF. CDR3 nucleotides: TGCGCCAGCAGCCCGGGACAGCGTGAAGAGACCCAGTACTTC.

Remarks on this clone: Different DNA sequences within this sample yield the same CDR3. The CDR3 sequence: CSARGGEKLFF. The CDR3 bases are TGCAGTGCTAGAGGGGGAGAAAAACTGTTTTTT. The V gene is TRBV20-1, the J gene TRBJ1-4; D not certain. The CDR3 is 11 residues long. Per the germline V gene, CDR1 is DFQATT and CDR2 is SNEGSKA (reference sequence). V shed 1 base and J shed 8 bases, with 5 bases lying between them.

The V call is TRBV5-1, the J call TRBJ2-2; 7 bases map to TRBD2. This CDR3 contains 16 residues. In germline, CDR1 is SGHRS, CDR2 YFSETQ. After removal of 0 bases from V and 6 bases from J, the junction contained 8 bases not matched to a gene. The CDR3 bases are TGCGCCAGCAGCTTGGGGTCCGGGGGGAGTTCCGGGGAGCTGTTTTTT. It translates to CASSLGSGGSSGELFF.

The chain links TRBV19 to TRBJ1-1, with a tentative D call TRBD1 (6 bases). Trimming took 9 bases from V and 0 from J, leaving 14 bases between them. The CDR3 has 14 amino acids. CDR1 and CDR2 (germline): LNHDA, SQIVND (reference sequence). The CDR3 sequence: CASHTGLMNTEAFF. DNA of the CDR3: TGTGCCAGCCACACAGGGCTGATGAACACTGAAGCTTTCTTT.

The chain uses TRBV27 and TRBJ2-1; 11 positions agree with TRBD2. CDR1 is MNHEY, CDR2 SMNVEV, per germline (reference sequence). The V and J ends lost 2 bases and 5 bases, in that order; junction bases with no gene match: 5. This CDR3 region has 16 residues. The CDR3 loop reads CASSLVAGGPNNEQFF. The CDR3 DNA sequence: TGTGCCAGCAGTTTAGTAGCGGGGGGGCCCAACAATGAGCAGTTCTTC.

V is TRBV29-1 and J is TRBJ2-1; a possible D gene is TRBD1 (6 bases). The CDR3 length is 14 residues. V was shortened by 4 bases and J by 4 bases, with 14 bases between the two germline ends. Germline V lookup: CDR1 SQVTM, CDR2 ANQGSEA. CDR3 sequence (DNA): TGCAGCGTTGTCTGGACAGTCAAGTACAATGAGCAGTTCTTC. It translates to CSVVWTVKYNEQFF.

This chain connects TRBV7-9 to TRBJ1-4; D ambiguous. This CDR3 has 14 amino acids. Trimming took 4 bases from V and 12 from J, leaving 18 bases between them. The germline CDR1 and CDR2 sequences are SEHNR and FQNEAQ (reference sequence). The CDR3 protein is CASSSSGLREQLFF. CDR3 in DNA: TGTGCCAGCAGCTCCAGCGGTTTACGGGAACAACTGTTTTTT.

The V call is TRBV12-3 or TRBV12-4, the J call TRBJ1-6, with TRBD1 identical over 7 bases. J lost 7 bases, V lost 8 bases, and 5 bases had no gene match. CDR3 length: 13 residues. The chain's CDR3 is CASSTGDNSPLHF. For the CDR3, the DNA is TGTGCCAGCTCCACAGGGGACAATTCACCCCTCCACTTT.

V usage is TRBV3-1 (or the pseudogene TRBV3-2) and J usage is TRBJ1-1; no firm D call. Germline CDR1 reads LGHDT; CDR2 reads YNNKEL (reference sequence). V dropped 0 bases and J dropped 8 bases, with 7 bases sitting between them. This CDR3 has 12 residues. Written as DNA, the CDR3 is TGTGCCAGCAGCCAAGAGGGGTCAGAAGCTTTCTTT. This codes for CASSQEGSEAFF.

The chain recombines TRBV4-1 with TRBJ1-4, with TRBD1 matching over 9 bases. This CDR3 region has 16 residues. CDR1 MGHRA and CDR2 YSYEKL come from the germline V gene. Trimming removed 4 bases from V and 4 bases from J; junction bases left unmatched: 7. CDR3 nucleotide sequence: TGCGCCAGCAGCCCACAGGGGGCAGGGGGTAATGAAAAACTGTTTTTT. Translating it yields CASSPQGAGGNEKLFF.

J is TRBJ2-5 and V is TRBV2; D is possibly TRBD1 (6 bases). V was shortened by 4 bases and J by 1 base, with 10 bases between the two germline ends. This CDR3 region has 14 residues. Germline-derived CDR1 and CDR2 are SNHLY and FYNNEI. The CDR3 DNA follows: TGTGCCAGCAGTGTTGGACAGTCCCAAGAGACCCAGTACTTC. This codes for CASSVGQSQETQYF.

This clone was counted a single time. J is TRBJ2-7 and V is TRBV3-1 (or the pseudogene TRBV3-2), with 9 bases fitting TRBD1. This CDR3 contains 13 residues. Germline assignment: CDR1 LGHDT and CDR2 YNNKEL (reference sequence). V trimming: 4 bases; J trimming: 3 bases; junction bases outside the gene matches: 1. CDR3 loop: CASSPGQGYEQYF. The CDR3 DNA sequence: TGTGCCAGCAGCCCGGGACAGGGCTACGAGCAGTACTTC.

This rearrangement joins TRBV6-5 to TRBJ1-1; no firm D call. Per germline, CDR1 MNHEY and CDR2 SVGAGI. This CDR3 contains 12 residues. V was pared by 8 bases and J by 7 bases, with 14 bases between. CDR3 loop: CASRGRLVEAFF. CDR3 in DNA: TGTGCCAGCCGCGGCAGATTAGTTGAAGCTTTCTTT.

V usage is TRBV13 and J usage is TRBJ2-7; D gene uncertain. Germline V gives CDR1 PRHDT, CDR2 FYEKMQ (reference sequence). This CDR3 contains 14 residues. V shed 5 bases and J shed 7 bases, with 18 bases lying between them. The CDR3 DNA sequence: TGTGCCAGCAGCCTTTCGCATGTCCCTTGGGAGCAGTACTTC. Its protein product is CASSLSHVPWEQYF.

In nucleotides, the CDR3 is TGTGCCAGCAGCGTAGCGGCGACAACCTACGAGCAGTACTTC. Translation: CASSVAATTYEQYF. V is TRBV9 and J is TRBJ2-7; D gene uncertain. V lost 0 bases and J lost 2, with 9 bases in between. The CDR3 runs 14 residues. Looked up from germline, CDR1 is SGDLS and CDR2 is YYNGEE.

The genes are TRBV2 and TRBJ1-1; D ambiguous. Germline assignment: CDR1 SNHLY and CDR2 FYNNEI. With 4 bases removed from V and 0 bases from J, the gap between germline ends came to 6 bases. This CDR3 has 13 amino acids. DNA for the CDR3: TGTGCCAGCAGTGCAGTAGTGAACACTGAAGCTTTCTTT. Translated: CASSAVVNTEAFF. Variable domain in full (rest from reference TRBV2 and TRBJ1-1): EPEVTQTPSHQVTQMGQEVILRCVPISNHLYFYWYRQILGQKVEFLVSFYNNEISEKSEIFDDQFSVERPDGSNFTLKIRSTKLEDSAMYFCASSAVVNTEAFFGQGTRLTVV.

The V and J genes are TRBV6-2 or TRBV6-3 and TRBJ1-2; the D gene is possibly TRBD1 (5 bases). The CDR3 length is 15 residues. Trimming cost V 8 bases and J 4 bases, with 20 bases left between them. The germline V gene encodes CDR1 MNHEY and CDR2 SVGEGT. CDR3 sequence reads: CASCQPGTALYGYTF. The CDR3 nucleotides are TGTGCCAGCTGCCAACCGGGGACCGCTCTCTATGGCTACACCTTC.

This chain connects TRBV3-1 (or the pseudogene TRBV3-2) to TRBJ1-1; 10 bases fit TRBD1. Germline CDR1 reads LGHDT; CDR2 reads YNNKEL (reference sequence). The CDR3 spans 15 residues. Trimming cost V 4 bases and J 5 bases; bases outside gene matches: 7. The CDR3 DNA is TGTGCCAGCAGCCGAACCGGGACAGGGGAGACTGAAGCTTTCTTT. Its translation: CASSRTGTGETEAFF.

V is TRBV18 and J is TRBJ1-4, with TRBD1 as a possible D gene (6 bases). V lost 8 bases and J 5 bases, leaving 12 bases between the germline ends. CDR1 KGHSH and CDR2 LQKENI come from the germline V gene. There are 13 residues in the CDR3. The CDR3 loop is CASRGQLNEKLFF. The DNA for the CDR3 is TGTGCCAGCCGCGGACAGCTGAATGAAAAACTGTTTTTT.

The genes are TRBV6-6 and TRBJ2-7, with D perhaps assigned TRBD1 or TRBD2 (5 bases each). Germline assignment: CDR1 MNHNY and CDR2 SVGAGI (reference sequence). V lost 6 bases and J 7 bases, leaving 16 bases between the germline ends. The CDR3 is made up of 13 amino acids. CDR3 nucleotides: TGTGCCAGCAGCCCCGGGGCCCTCTGGGAGCAGTACTTC. Amino acids: CASSPGALWEQYF.

The chain links TRBV12-5 to TRBJ2-1, with 9 bases fitting TRBD1. The germline CDR1 and CDR2 sequences are LGHNT and FRNRAP. The CDR3 consists of 15 residues. The ends lost 5 bases at V and 2 bases at J; junction bases unmatched: 4. The CDR3 sequence: CASGLRDRAYNEQFF. CDR3 bases: TGTGCTAGTGGTCTACGGGACAGGGCCTACAATGAGCAGTTCTTC.